This TCR beta chain emerged from a study of shared clonotypes between healthy human individuals. It was at deep level that the assay was run. Genomic DNA from each subset was divided evenly over several immunoSEQ plates. Method: immunoSEQ multiplex PCR; TCRdb's copy keeps in-frame clones and lacks some. The data show 2 million to 3 million clones, roughly 93% seen once. The germline gives CDR1 SEHNR, CDR2 FQNEAQ (reference sequence). Trimming at V came to 4 bases and at J to 3 bases, leaving 6 bases not matched to a gene. This CDR3 is 15 amino acids long. In this sample, this clone turned up a few times.

The V gene is TRBV7-9, the J gene TRBJ1-1; TRBD1 agrees at 9 bases. The sequence came from a man between 18 and 29 years old in good health. Some clones in this sample may be carry-over from other donors' samples. The sequencing input was naive CD4+ T cells from PBMCs. This sample's subset: CD45RA+ positively selected. Here the CDR3 reads CASSSSGTGYTEAFF. In DNA form, the CDR3 reads TGTGCCAGCAGCTCATCCGGGACAGGGTACACTGAAGCTTTCTTT.